This TCR beta chain stems from a study of shared clonotypes between healthy human individuals. Study results and limitations: Generation of non-shared clonotypes was less probable than generation of clonotypes shared by all four donors. Sequencing of the sorted subsets was shown by rarefaction to be incomplete despite large depth.

Assay: immunoSEQ multiplex PCR; the TCRdb copy retains only in-frame clones and omits some. The data show 2 million to 2.5 million clones, about 94% seen once. Naive CD45RA+ and memory CD45RA-negative subsets were split from CD4+ cells. About this clone: Its target is not known. The junction does not match germline at one end; this may be a read error.

This CDR3 comprises 15 residues. The germline gives CDR1 ENHRY, CDR2 SYGVKD. The V call is TRBV10-3, the J call TRBJ2-5, with D tentatively TRBD2 (5 bases). The TCR comes from a man aged 18 to 29 in good health. Material: naive CD4+ T cells sorted from blood. The subset: CD45RA+ positively selected. Here the CDR3 DNA reads TGTGCCATCAGTGAGTCGCCGGGGTTTATCGAGACCCAATACTTC. It translates to CAISESPGFIETQYF.